The 19 T cell receptor beta chains below were found in one sample sequenced in a study of blood T cells in healthy people across ages. A second PCR, run for about 7 to 11 cycles, used a sample-barcoded 5' primer plus a J-beta primer mix. In TCRdb, the 5' RACE reads were re-called with MiXCR into one record per CDR3 protein. In the table there are more than 1,000,000 distinct CDR3 sequences, about 25% of which are singletons. The sample was also reused in another study, on T cells of mothers and their children.

The sequenced sample consisted of blood. The receptors stem from a girl aged 2 to 9 in good health.

This clonotype was seen more than once but under ten times. This chain uses TRBV4-1 with TRBJ1-6, with D unclear. This CDR3 comprises 14 residues. Germline CDR1 MGHRA, CDR2 YSYEKL. V was pared by 1 base and J by 7 bases, with 8 bases between. The chain's CDR3 is CASSQVLENSPLHF. In DNA, the CDR3 is TGCGCCAGCAGCCAAGTCCTCGAAAATTCACCCCTCCACTTT.

The rearrangement uses TRBV7-2 and TRBJ2-3; D may match TRBD1 or TRBD2 (7 bases each). Trimming stripped 4 bases from V and 1 base from J, with 15 bases between. The CDR3 spans 16 residues. Germline assignment: CDR1 SGHTA and CDR2 FQGNSA. The CDR3: CASSSSGTAGTDTQYF. CDR3 coding DNA: TGTGCCAGCAGCTCAAGCGGGACAGCTGGCACAGATACGCAGTATTTT.

This clonotype was counted only a few times. CDR3 DNA sequence: TGCGCCAGCAGCCAAGTCCTCGATCCGGGACAGCTCACGTACGAGCAGTACTTC. It specifies CASSQVLDPGQLTYEQYF. The chain carries TRBV4-3 and TRBJ2-5, with 7 bases fitting TRBD1. Near its end, the DNA agrees better with TRBJ2-7, so the J call may be wrong. The length of the CDR3 is 18 residues. Germline V lookup: CDR1 LGHNA, CDR2 YSLEER.

For the CDR3, the DNA is TGTGCCAGCAGCTTAGGGGTTTGGCCAGGGTACCCGAATGAGCAGTTCTTC. Translating gives CASSLGVWPGYPNEQFF. The chain recombines TRBV7-8 with TRBJ2-1, with D perhaps matching TRBD1 (5 bases). Germline CDR1 SGHVS, CDR2 FQNEAQ. There are 17 residues in the CDR3. Trimming shortened V by 1 base and J by 7 bases, and 20 bases separated the two germline ends.

Concerning this clonotype itself: Germline and junction disagree at one end, which may indicate a read error. The rearrangement uses TRBV29-1 and TRBJ2-7, with D perhaps matching TRBD2 (6 bases). Per germline, CDR1 SQVTM and CDR2 ANQGSEA. This CDR3 has 12 residues. CDR3 loop: CSVLKEGYEPYF. In DNA, the CDR3 is TGCAGCGTTCTCAAGGAGGGGTACGAGCCGTACTTC.

The table lists this clonotype with a few counts. Relative to the germline gene, one junction end is altered; a read error may explain this. CDR3 loop: CASRTGQVGTYEQCF. CDR3 coding DNA: TGTGCCAGCCGAACGGGACAGGTTGGAACCTACGAGCAGTGCTTC. The chain links TRBV28 to TRBJ2-7; 8 bases line up with TRBD1. The CDR3 extends over 15 amino acids. In germline, CDR1 is MDHEN, CDR2 SYDVKM.

A word on this clonotype: One junction end disagrees with the germline gene, perhaps due to a read error. The chain links TRBV12-3 or TRBV12-4 to TRBJ2-1; D may be TRBD1 (5 bases). The DNA end favors TRBJ2-5, so the J call may be wrong. This CDR3 spans 14 amino acids. CDR3 loop: CASGFNAGKETQYF. In DNA form, the CDR3 reads TGTGCCAGCGGTTTTAATGCAGGGAAAGAGACCCAGTACTTC.

The chain uses TRBV28 and TRBJ2-5; 7 bases are shared with TRBD1. The trim removed 5 bases at V and 4 bases at J, leaving 7 bases unmatched. This CDR3 region has 14 residues. Per germline, CDR1 MDHEN and CDR2 SYDVKM. CDR3 DNA sequence: TGTGCCAGCAGTCTACACAGGGGATTAGAGACCCAGTACTTC. Residues: CASSLHRGLETQYF.

The chain has TRBV24-1 and TRBJ2-5, with D perhaps TRBD1 or TRBD2 (6 bases each). Germline V CDR1 and CDR2: KGHDR, SFDVKD. CDR3 length: 14 residues. V gave up 1 base and J gave up 5 bases, with 10 bases separating them. The CDR3: CATSDFRGQETQYF. DNA of the CDR3: TGTGCCACCAGTGATTTCCGGGGGCAGGAGACCCAGTACTTC.

This rearrangement joins TRBV14 to TRBJ1-2, with a weak D call TRBD1 (5 bases). The germline gives CDR1 SGHDN, CDR2 FVKESK. This CDR3 comprises 16 residues. V was pared by 5 bases and J by 2 bases, with 18 bases between. For the CDR3, the DNA is TGTGCCAGCAGCTCGTTCGGGACGCAACGAAACTATGGCTACACCTTC. As protein: CASSSFGTQRNYGYTF.

The chain joins TRBV20-1 to TRBJ2-7; D not certain. CDR1 is DFQATT and CDR2 is SNEGSKA in the germline V gene (reference sequence). The CDR3 has 13 amino acids. Trimming shortened V by 0 bases and J by 1 base, and 7 bases separated the two germline ends. DNA for the CDR3: TGCAGTGCTAGAGACTTGATTTCCTACGAGCAGTACTTC. Protein sequence: CSARDLISYEQYF.

The chain employs TRBV2 and TRBJ2-3; 12 bases are a match to TRBD2. Germline CDR1 SNHLY, CDR2 FYNNEI. The V gene end was trimmed by 7 bases and the J gene end by 4 bases; junction bases not matched to a gene: 12. The CDR3 extends over 17 amino acids. CDR3 sequence: CASTPELAGGPSDTQYF. The DNA for the CDR3 is TGTGCCAGCACCCCGGAACTAGCGGGAGGTCCGTCAGATACGCAGTATTTT.

V gene TRBV12-3 or TRBV12-4 combines with J gene TRBJ1-2; a possible D gene is TRBD1 (5 bases). V dropped 3 bases and J dropped 8 bases, with 7 bases sitting between them. CDR3 length equals 11 residues. CDR3 protein: CASSFRGGYTF. CDR3 coding DNA: TGTGCCAGCAGTTTCCGGGGGGGCTACACCTTC.

This chain connects TRBV28 to TRBJ2-5; D is unclear. Germline loops: CDR1 MDHEN, CDR2 SYDVKM. The V and J ends lost 2 bases and 9 bases respectively, with 10 bases between them. The CDR3 has 12 residues. The CDR3 DNA follows: TGTGCCAGCAGTTTAGCGGCGGTGGCCCAGTACTTC. Residues: CASSLAAVAQYF.

The chain has TRBV14 and TRBJ2-5, with D maybe TRBD2 (5 bases). The CDR3 is 16 residues long. Germline V gives CDR1 SGHDN, CDR2 FVKESK. Trimming cost V 6 bases and J 4 bases, with 21 bases left between them. In DNA, the CDR3 is TGTGCCAGCAGTCGAGGGCCGGGTGTGGGTCGAGAGACCCAGTACTTC. This sequence encodes CASSRGPGVGRETQYF.

This clonotype has more than one count but fewer than ten. This CDR3 reads CASSYPYQQTEAFF. The DNA for the CDR3 is TGTGCCAGCTCCTACCCGTACCAGCAGACTGAAGCTTTCTTT. The rearrangement links TRBV18 to TRBJ1-1; no clear D. The V end lost 6 bases, the J end lost 5 bases, and 16 bases lay between the germline ends. Germline loops: CDR1 KGHSH, CDR2 LQKENI. This CDR3 comprises 14 residues.

The rearrangement joins TRBV5-1 to TRBJ2-7, with TRBD1 matching 8 bases. There are 15 residues in the CDR3. With V trimmed by 3 bases and J by 0 bases, 5 bases remained unmatched. CDR1 SGHRS and CDR2 YFSETQ come from the germline V gene. The CDR3 loop is CASSSGTGYSYEQYF. In DNA form, the CDR3 reads TGCGCCAGCAGCTCCGGGACAGGATACTCCTACGAGCAGTACTTC. Full variable domain (outside the CDR3, taken from reference TRBV5-1 and TRBJ2-7): KAGVTQTPRYLIKTRGQQVTLSCSPISGHRSVSWYQQTPGQGLQFLFEYFSETQRNKGNFPGRFSGRQFSNSRSEMNVSTLELGDSALYLCASSSGTGYSYEQYFGPGTRLTVT.

The chain is built from TRBV7-2 and TRBJ2-5; D not resolved. The V end lost 4 bases, the J end lost 5 bases, and 11 bases lay between the germline ends. Germline CDR1 is SGHTA and CDR2 is FQGNSA. This CDR3 region has 13 residues. The CDR3 nucleotides read TGTGCCAGCAGCTCGTCGCAACAGGAGACCCAGTACTTC. It specifies CASSSSQQETQYF.

This chain joins TRBV7-9 and TRBJ2-1, with D perhaps TRBD1 (6 bases). This CDR3 spans 16 amino acids. Trimming left V 5 bases short and J 7 bases short, with 21 bases between. Germline CDR1 reads SEHNR; CDR2 reads FQNEAQ (reference sequence). The CDR3 sequence: CASSPTTRTALNEQFF. CDR3 in DNA: TGTGCCAGCAGCCCCACAACCCGGACAGCCTTAAATGAGCAGTTCTTC. Full variable domain (outside the CDR3, taken from reference TRBV7-9 and TRBJ2-1): DTGVSQNPRHKITKRGQNVTFRCDPISEHNRLYWYRQTLGQGPEFLTYFQNEAQLEKSRLLSDRFSAERPKGSFSTLEIQRTEQGDSAMYLCASSPTTRTALNEQFFGPGTRLTVL.